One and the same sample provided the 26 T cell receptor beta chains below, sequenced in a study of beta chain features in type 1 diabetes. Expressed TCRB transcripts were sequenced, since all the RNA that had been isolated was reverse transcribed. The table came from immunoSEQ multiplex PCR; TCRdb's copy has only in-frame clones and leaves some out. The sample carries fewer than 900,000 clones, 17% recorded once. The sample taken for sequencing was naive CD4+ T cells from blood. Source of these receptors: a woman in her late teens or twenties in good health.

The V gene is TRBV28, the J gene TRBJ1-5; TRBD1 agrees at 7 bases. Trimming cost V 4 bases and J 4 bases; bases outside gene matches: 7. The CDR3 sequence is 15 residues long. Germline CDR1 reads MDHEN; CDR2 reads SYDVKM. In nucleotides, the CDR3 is TGTGCCAGCAGTTCTGAGGGGGCTGGGAATCAGCCCCAGCATTTT. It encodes CASSSEGAGNQPQHF.

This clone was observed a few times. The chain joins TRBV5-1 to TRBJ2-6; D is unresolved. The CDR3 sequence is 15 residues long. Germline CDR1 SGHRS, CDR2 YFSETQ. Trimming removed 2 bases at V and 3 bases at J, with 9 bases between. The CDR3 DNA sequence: TGCGCCAGCAGCTTCATGACGAGTGGGGCCAACGTCCTGACTTTC. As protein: CASSFMTSGANVLTF. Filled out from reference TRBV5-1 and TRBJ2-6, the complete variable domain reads KAGVTQTPRYLIKTRGQQVTLSCSPISGHRSVSWYQQTPGQGLQFLFEYFSETQRNKGNFPGRFSGRQFSNSRSEMNVSTLELGDSALYLCASSFMTSGANVLTFGAGSRLTVL.

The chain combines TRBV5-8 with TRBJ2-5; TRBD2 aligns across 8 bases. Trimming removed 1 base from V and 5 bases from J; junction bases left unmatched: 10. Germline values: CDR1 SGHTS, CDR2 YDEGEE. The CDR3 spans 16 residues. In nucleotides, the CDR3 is TGTGCCAGCAGCTTGACCAGCGGGAGCGCCCGGGAGACCCAGTACTTC. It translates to CASSLTSGSARETQYF.

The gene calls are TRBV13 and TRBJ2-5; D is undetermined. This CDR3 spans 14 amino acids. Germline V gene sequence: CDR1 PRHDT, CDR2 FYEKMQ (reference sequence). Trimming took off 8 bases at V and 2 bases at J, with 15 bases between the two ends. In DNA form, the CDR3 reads TGTGCCAGCGGTGGCCCCGATACTCAAGAGACCCAGTACTTC. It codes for CASGGPDTQETQYF.

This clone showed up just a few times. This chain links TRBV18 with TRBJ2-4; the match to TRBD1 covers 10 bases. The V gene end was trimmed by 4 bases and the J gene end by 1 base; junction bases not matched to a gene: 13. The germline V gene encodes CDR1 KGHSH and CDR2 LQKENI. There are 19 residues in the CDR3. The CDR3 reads CASSLSALRQGAAKNIQYF. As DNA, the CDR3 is TGTGCCAGCTCACTCTCGGCTCTAAGACAGGGGGCGGCCAAAAACATTCAGTACTTC.

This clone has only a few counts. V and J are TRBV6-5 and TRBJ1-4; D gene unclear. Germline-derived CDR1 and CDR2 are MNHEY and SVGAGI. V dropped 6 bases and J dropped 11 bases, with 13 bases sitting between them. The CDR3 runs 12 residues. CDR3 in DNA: TGTGCCAGCAGGGCCAGCTTTGGGAAACTGTTTTTT. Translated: CASRASFGKLFF.

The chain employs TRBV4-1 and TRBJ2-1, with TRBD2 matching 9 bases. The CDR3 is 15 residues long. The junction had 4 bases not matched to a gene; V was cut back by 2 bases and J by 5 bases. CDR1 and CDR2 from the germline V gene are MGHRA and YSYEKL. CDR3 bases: TGCGCCAGCAGCCAAACCGGGACTAGCAACAATGAGCAGTTCTTC. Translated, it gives CASSQTGTSNNEQFF.

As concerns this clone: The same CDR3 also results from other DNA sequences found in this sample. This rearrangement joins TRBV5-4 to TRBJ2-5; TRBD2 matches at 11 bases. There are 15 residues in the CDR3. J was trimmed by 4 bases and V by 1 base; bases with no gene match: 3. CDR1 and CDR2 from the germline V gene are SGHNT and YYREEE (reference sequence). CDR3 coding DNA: TGTGCCAGCAGCTTGACTAGCGGGAGAGGAGAGACCCAGTACTTC. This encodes CASSLTSGRGETQYF.

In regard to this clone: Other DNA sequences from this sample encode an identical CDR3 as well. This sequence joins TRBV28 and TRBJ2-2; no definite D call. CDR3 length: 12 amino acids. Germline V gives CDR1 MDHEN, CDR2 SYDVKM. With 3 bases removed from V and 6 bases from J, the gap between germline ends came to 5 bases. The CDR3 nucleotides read TGTGCCAGCAGTTTGCTAGCCGGGGAGCTGTTTTTT. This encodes CASSLLAGELFF.

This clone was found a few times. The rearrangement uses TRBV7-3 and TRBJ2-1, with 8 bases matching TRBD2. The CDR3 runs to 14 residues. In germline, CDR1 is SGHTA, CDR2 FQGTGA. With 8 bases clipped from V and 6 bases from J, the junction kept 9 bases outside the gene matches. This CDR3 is CASASGRGGNEQFF. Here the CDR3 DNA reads TGTGCCAGCGCAAGCGGGAGAGGGGGCAATGAGCAGTTCTTC.

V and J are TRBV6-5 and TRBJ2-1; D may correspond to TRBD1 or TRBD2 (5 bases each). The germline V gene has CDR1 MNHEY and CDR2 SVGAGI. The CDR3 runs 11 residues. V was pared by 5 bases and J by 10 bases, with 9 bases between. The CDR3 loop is CASSHGTEQFF. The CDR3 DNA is TGTGCCAGCAGTCACGGGACCGAGCAGTTCTTC.

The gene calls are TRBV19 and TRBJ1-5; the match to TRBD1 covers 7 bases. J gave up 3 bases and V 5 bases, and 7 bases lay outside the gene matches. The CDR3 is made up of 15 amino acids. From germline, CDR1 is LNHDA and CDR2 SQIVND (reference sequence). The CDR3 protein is CASSVQGQPNQPQHF. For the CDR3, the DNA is TGTGCCAGTAGTGTACAGGGACAGCCCAATCAGCCCCAGCATTTT.

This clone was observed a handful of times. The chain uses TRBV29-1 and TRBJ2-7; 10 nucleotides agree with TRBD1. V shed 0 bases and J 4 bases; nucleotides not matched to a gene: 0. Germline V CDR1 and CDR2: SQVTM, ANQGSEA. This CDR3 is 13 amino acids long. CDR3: CSVEEDRGYEQYF. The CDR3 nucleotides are TGCAGCGTTGAAGAGGACAGGGGGTACGAGCAGTACTTC.

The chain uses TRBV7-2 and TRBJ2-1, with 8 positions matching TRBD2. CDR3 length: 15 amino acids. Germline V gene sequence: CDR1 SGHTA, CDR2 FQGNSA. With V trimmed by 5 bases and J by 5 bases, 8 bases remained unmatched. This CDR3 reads CASSKRLAFDNEQFF. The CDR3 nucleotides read TGTGCCAGCAGCAAGCGACTAGCGTTTGACAATGAGCAGTTCTTC. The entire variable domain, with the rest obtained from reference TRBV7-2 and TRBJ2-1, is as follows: GAGVSQSPSNKVTEKGKDVELRCDPISGHTALYWYRQSLGQGLEFLIYFQGNSAPDKSGLPSDRFSAERTGGSVSTLTIQRTQQEDSAVYLCASSKRLAFDNEQFFGPGTRLTVL.

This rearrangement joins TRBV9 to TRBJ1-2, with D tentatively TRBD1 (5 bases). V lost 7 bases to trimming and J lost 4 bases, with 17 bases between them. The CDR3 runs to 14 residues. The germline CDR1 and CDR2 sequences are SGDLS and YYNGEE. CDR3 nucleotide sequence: TGTGCCAGCCGGGTTTCCGGGACCCGCTATGGCTACACCTTC. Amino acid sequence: CASRVSGTRYGYTF.

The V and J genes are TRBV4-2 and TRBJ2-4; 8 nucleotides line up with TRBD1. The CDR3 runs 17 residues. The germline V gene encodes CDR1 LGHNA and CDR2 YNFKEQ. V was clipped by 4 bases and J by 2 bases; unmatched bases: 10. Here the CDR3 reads CASSLGQGRETKNIQYF. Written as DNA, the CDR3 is TGTGCCAGCAGCCTAGGACAGGGACGAGAAACCAAAAACATTCAGTACTTC.

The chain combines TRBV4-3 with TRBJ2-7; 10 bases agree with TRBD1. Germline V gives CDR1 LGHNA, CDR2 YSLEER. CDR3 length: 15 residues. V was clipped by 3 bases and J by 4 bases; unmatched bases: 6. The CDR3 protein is CASSQRGTGAYEQYF. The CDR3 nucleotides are TGCGCCAGCAGCCAGAGGGGGACAGGGGCGTACGAGCAGTACTTC.

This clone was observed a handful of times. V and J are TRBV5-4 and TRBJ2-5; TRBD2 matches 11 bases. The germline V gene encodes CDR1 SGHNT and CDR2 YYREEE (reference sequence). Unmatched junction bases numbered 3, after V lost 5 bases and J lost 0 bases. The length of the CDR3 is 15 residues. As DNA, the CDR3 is TGTGCCAGCAGACGGACTAGCGGGTACCAAGAGACCCAGTACTTC. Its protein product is CASRRTSGYQETQYF.

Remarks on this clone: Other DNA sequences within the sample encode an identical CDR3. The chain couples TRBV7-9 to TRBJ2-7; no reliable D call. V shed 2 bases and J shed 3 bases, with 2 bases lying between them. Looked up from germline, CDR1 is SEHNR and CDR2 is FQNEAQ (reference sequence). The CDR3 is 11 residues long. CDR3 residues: CASSLNYEQYF. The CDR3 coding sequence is TGTGCCAGCAGCTTAAACTACGAGCAGTACTTC.

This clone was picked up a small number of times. The CDR3 nucleotides are TGTGCCAGCAGCAACGGGGGGGCTCCTGAGCAGTTCTTC. Translating gives CASSNGGAPEQFF. The genes are TRBV28 and TRBJ2-1; TRBD2 matches 8 bases. Germline V gives CDR1 MDHEN, CDR2 SYDVKM. V lost 6 bases, J lost 9 bases, and 7 bases stayed unmatched. CDR3 length: 13 amino acids.

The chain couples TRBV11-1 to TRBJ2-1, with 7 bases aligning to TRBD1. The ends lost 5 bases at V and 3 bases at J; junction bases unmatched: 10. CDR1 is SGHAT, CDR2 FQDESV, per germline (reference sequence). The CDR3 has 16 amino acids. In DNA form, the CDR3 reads TGTGCCAGCAGCCCCATGGACAGGTCTAGCTACAATGAGCAGTTCTTC. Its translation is CASSPMDRSSYNEQFF.

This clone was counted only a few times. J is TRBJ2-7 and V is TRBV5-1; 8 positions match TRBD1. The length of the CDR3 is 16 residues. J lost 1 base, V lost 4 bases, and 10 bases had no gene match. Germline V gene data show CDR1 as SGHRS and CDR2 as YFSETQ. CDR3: CASSPRQGPVSYEQYF. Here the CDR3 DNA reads TGCGCCAGCAGCCCTCGACAGGGGCCGGTTTCCTACGAGCAGTACTTC. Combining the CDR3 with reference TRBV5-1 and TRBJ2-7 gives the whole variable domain KAGVTQTPRYLIKTRGQQVTLSCSPISGHRSVSWYQQTPGQGLQFLFEYFSETQRNKGNFPGRFSGRQFSNSRSEMNVSTLELGDSALYLCASSPRQGPVSYEQYFGPGTRLTVT.

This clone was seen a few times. In DNA form, the CDR3 reads TGCGCCAGCAGCTCCTCGGGGAGAGACAATGAGCAGTTCTTC. It yields the protein CASSSSGRDNEQFF. The chain employs TRBV5-1 and TRBJ2-1, with a weak D call TRBD2 (5 bases). V gave up 3 bases and J gave up 5 bases, with 12 bases separating them. The V gene's germline CDR1 is SGHRS and CDR2 YFSETQ. This CDR3 is built from 14 residues.

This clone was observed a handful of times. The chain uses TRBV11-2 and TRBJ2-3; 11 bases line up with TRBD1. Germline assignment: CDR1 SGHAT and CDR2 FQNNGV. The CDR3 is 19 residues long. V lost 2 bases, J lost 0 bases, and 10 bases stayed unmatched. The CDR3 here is CASSLRTGGLERSTDTQYF. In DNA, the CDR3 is TGTGCCAGCAGCTTACGGACAGGGGGCCTTGAAAGAAGCACAGATACGCAGTATTTT.

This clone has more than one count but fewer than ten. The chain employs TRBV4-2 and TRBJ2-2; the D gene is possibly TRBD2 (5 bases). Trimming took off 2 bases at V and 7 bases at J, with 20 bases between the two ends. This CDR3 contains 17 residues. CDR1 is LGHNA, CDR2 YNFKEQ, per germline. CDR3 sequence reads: CASSQPAGGSTVGELFF. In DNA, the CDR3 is TGTGCCAGCAGCCAACCCGCAGGAGGTTCAACGGTCGGGGAGCTGTTTTTT.

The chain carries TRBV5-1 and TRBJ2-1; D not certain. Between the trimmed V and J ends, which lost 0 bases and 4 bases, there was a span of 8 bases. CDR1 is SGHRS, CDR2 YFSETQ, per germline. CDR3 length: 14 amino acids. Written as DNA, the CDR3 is TGCGCCAGCAGCTTGGACTATAGGTACAATGAGCAGTTCTTC. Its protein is CASSLDYRYNEQFF.